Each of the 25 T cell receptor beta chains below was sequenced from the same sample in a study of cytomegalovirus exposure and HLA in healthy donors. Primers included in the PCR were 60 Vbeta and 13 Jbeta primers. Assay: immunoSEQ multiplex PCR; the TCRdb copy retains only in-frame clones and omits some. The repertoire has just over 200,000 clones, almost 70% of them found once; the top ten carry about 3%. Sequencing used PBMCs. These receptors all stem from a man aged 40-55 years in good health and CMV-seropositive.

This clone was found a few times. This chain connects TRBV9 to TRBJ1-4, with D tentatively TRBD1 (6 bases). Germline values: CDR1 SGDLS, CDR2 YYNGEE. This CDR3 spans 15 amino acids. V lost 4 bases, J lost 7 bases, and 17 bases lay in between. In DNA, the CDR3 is TGTGCCAGCAGCCCCAACGACAGGATCGGTGAAAAACTGTTTTTT. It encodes CASSPNDRIGEKLFF.

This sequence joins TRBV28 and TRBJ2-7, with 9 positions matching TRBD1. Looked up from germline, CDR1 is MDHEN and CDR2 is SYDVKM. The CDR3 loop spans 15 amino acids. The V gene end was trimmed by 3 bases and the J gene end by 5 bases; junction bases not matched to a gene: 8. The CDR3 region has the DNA TGTGCCAGCAGTTTCATACCGGGACAGGGAGACGAGCAGTACTTC. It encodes CASSFIPGQGDEQYF.

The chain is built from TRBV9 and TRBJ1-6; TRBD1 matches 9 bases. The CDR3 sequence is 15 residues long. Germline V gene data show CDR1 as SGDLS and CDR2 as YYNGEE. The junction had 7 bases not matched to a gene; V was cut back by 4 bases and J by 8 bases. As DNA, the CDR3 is TGTGCCAGCAGCCCCAGACAGGGGGACGATTCACCCCTCCACTTT. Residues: CASSPRQGDDSPLHF. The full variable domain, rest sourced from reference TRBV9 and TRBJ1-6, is DSGVTQTPKHLITATGQRVTLRCSPRSGDLSVYWYQQSLDQGLQFLIQYYNGEERAKGNILERFSAQQFPDLHSELNLSSLELGDSALYFCASSPRQGDDSPLHFGNGTRLTVT.

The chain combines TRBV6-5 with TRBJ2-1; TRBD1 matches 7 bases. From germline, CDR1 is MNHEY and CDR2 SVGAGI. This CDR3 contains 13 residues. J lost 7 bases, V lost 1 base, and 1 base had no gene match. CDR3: CASSYLGQNEQFF. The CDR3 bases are TGTGCCAGCAGTTACTTGGGACAGAATGAGCAGTTCTTC.

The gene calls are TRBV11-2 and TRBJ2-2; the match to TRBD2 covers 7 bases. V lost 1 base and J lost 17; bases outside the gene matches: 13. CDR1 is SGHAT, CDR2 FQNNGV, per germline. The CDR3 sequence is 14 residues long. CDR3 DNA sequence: TGTGCCAGCAGCTTAGGGCCCGGGGGGAACACCCGTTTTTTT. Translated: CASSLGPGGNTRFF.

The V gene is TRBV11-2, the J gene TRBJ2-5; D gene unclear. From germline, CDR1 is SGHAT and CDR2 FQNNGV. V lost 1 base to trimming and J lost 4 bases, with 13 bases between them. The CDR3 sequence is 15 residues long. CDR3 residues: CASSLGAGPRETQYF. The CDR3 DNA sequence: TGTGCCAGCAGCTTAGGAGCAGGCCCTCGAGAGACCCAGTACTTC.

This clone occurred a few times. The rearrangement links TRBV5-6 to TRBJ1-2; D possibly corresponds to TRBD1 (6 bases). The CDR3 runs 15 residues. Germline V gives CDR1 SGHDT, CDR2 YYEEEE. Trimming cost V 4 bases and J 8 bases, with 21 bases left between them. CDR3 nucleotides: TGTGCCAGCAGCCAACGGGACATTACTACGCGGGGCTACACCTTC. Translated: CASSQRDITTRGYTF.

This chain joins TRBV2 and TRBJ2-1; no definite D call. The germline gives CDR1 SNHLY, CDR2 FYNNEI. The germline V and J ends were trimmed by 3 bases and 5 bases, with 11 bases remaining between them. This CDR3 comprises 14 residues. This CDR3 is CASSEESDHNEQFF. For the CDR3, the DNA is TGTGCCAGCAGTGAGGAGAGCGACCACAATGAGCAGTTCTTC.

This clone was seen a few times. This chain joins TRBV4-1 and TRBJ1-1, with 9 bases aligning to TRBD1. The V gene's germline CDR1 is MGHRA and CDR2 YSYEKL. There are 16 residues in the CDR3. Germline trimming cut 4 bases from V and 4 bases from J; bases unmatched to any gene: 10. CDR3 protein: CASSLPGQGGSTEAFF. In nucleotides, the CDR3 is TGCGCCAGCAGCCTTCCGGGACAGGGTGGGAGCACTGAAGCTTTCTTT.

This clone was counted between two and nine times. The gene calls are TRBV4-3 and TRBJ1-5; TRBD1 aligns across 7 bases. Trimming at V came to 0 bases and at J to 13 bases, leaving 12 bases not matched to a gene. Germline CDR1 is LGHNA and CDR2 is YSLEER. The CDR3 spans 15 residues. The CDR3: CASSQEIDPQGLQHF. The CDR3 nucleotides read TGCGCCAGCAGCCAAGAGATTGATCCACAGGGGCTTCAGCATTTT.

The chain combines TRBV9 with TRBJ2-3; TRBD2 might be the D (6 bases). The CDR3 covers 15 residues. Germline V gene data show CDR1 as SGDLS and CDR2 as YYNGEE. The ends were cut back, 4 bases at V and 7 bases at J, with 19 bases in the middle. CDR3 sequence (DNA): TGTGCCAGCAGCAACCAGCGGGTCGGAGGGAATACGCAGTATTTT. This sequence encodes CASSNQRVGGNTQYF.

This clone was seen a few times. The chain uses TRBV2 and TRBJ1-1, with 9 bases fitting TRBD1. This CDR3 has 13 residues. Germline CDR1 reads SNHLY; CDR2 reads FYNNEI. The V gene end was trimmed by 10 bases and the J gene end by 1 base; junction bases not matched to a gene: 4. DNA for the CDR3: TGTGCCACCCAACAGGGGGCGAACACTGAAGCTTTCTTT. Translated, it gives CATQQGANTEAFF.

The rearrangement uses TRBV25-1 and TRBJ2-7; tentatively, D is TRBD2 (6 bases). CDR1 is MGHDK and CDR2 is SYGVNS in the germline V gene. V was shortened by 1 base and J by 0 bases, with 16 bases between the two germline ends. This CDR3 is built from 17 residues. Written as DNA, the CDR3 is TGTGCCAGCAGTGAATCGAATGGCGGGATAAGCTCCTACGAGCAGTACTTC. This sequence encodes CASSESNGGISSYEQYF.

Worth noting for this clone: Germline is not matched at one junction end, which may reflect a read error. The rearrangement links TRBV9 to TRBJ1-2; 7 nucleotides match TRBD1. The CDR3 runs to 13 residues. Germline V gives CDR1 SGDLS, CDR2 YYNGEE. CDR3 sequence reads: CANSVEGAHGYTF. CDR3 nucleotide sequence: TGTGCCAACAGCGTAGAGGGGGCGCATGGCTACACCTTC.

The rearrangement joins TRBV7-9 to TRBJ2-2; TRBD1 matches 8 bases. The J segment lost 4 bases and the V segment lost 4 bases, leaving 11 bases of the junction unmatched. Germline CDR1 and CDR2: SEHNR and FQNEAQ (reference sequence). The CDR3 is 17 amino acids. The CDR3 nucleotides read TGTGCCAGCAGCTCGAGACAGGGGCCAGACCTCACCGGGGAGCTGTTTTTT. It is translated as CASSSRQGPDLTGELFF.

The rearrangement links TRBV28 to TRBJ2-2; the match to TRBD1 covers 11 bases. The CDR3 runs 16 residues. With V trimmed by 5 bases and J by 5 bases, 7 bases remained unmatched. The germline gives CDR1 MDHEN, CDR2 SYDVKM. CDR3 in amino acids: CASSDPGQGVTGELFF. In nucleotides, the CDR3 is TGTGCCAGCAGTGATCCGGGACAGGGGGTAACCGGGGAGCTGTTTTTT.

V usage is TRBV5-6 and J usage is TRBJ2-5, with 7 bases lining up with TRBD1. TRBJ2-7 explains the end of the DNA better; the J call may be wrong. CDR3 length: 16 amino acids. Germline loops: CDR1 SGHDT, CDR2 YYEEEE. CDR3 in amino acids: CASSLGSRDRPYEQYF. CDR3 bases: TGTGCCAGCAGCTTGGGTTCCCGGGACAGACCTTACGAGCAGTACTTC.

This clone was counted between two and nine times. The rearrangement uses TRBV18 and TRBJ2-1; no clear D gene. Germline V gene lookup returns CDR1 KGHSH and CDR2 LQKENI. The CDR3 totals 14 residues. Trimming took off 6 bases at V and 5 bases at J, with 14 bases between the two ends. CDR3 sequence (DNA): TGTGCCAGCTCTAGAAATTTTCGTAACAATGAGCAGTTCTTC. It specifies CASSRNFRNNEQFF.

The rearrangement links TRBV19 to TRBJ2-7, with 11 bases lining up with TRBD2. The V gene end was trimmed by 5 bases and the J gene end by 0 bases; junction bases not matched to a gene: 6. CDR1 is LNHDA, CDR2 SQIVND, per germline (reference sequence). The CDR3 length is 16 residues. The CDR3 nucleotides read TGTGCCAGTAGTCCCTCGGGACTAGCGGCCTCCTACGAGCAGTACTTC. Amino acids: CASSPSGLAASYEQYF.

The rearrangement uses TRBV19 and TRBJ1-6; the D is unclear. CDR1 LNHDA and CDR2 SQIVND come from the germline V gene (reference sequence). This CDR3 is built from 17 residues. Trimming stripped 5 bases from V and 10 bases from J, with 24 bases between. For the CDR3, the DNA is TGTGCCAGTAGTCTACCAATCCGGGTGGATGGAGTCTCACCCCTCCACTTT. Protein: CASSLPIRVDGVSPLHF.

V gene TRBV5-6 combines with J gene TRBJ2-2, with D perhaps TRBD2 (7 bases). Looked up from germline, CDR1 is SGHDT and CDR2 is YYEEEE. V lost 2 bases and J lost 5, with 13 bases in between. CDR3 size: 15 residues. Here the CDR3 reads CASSFPGGKTGELFF. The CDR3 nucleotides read TGTGCCAGCAGCTTTCCGGGGGGCAAGACCGGGGAGCTGTTTTTT.

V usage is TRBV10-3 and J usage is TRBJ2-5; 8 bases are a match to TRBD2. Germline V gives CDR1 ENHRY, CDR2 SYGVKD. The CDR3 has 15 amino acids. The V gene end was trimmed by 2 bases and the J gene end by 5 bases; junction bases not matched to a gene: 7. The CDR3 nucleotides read TGTGCCATCAGTGAGCGGGGGGGCGTTGAGGAGACCCAGTACTTC. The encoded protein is CAISERGGVEETQYF.

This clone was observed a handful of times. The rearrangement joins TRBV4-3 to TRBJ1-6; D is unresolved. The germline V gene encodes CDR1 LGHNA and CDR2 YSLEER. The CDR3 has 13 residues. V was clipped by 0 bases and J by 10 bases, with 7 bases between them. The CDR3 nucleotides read TGCGCCAGCAGCCAAGATTGGCACTCACCCCTCCACTTT. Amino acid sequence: CASSQDWHSPLHF.

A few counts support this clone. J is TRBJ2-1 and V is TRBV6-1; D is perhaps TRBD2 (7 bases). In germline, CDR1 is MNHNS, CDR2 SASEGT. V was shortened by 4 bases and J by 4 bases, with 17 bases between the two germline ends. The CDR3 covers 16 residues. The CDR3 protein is CASSGLKGGGYNEQFF. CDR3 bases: TGTGCCAGCAGTGGGCTGAAAGGGGGGGGATACAATGAGCAGTTCTTC.

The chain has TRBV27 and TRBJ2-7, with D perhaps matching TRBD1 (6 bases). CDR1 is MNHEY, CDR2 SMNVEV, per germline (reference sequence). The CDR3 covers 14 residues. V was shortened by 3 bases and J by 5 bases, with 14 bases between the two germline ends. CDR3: CASSLQGYSHEQYF. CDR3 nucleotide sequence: TGTGCCAGCAGTTTGCAGGGGTATTCGCACGAGCAGTACTTC.